The clone carrying this TCR beta chain was seen a handful of times. Germline CDR1 is DFQATT and CDR2 is SNEGSKA (reference sequence). The CDR3 is made up of 15 amino acids. V lost 5 bases and J lost 0, with 16 bases in between. The data originate from a study of tumor-infiltrating lymphocytes in primary liver carcinoma. From roughly 500 ng total RNA, TCR beta cDNA was generated with a primer in the constant region. Nested multiplex PCR, run for three rounds with slightly modified ARM-PCR, yielded TCR beta libraries. Running 9 to 10 cycles apiece, the first two PCR rounds relied on TRBV1-TRBV30 forward primers together with a C-beta reverse primer. Using its own MiXCR run on the multiplex PCR reads, TCRdb lists one record per CDR3 protein. Of some 120,000 distinct CDR3 sequences listed, 60% to 80% are singletons. Total RNA and DNA came together from roughly 20-30 mg of bulk tissue without cell sorting.

The J gene is TRBJ2-5, the V gene TRBV20-1; D possibly corresponds to TRBD1 (6 bases). Sequencing input: liver tumor tissue from sampling region 3. The sample's subset: tumor region T3, left-lateral pole. This receptor was obtained from a woman between 55 and 75 years old with primary liver carcinoma and hepatitis B virus infection. CDR3 sequence reads: CSASGAPGYQETQYF. CDR3 sequence (DNA): TGCAGTGCTTCAGGGGCCCCGGGGTACCAAGAGACCCAGTACTTC.